The 2 T cell receptor beta chains presented below share a single source sample, sequenced in a study of blood T cell repertoires in COVID-19. Profiled with immunoSEQ multiplex PCR; TCRdb holds only in-frame clones, not every one. Of 150,000 to 200,000 clones in the sample, 85% to 90% were seen once. The sample was peripheral blood. Receptors originate from a woman aged 70-85 years with acute or convalescent COVID-19.

This clone was seen a single time. The chain uses TRBV19 and TRBJ2-1; D may be TRBD1 (6 bases). Deletions cut 5 bases from V and 4 bases from J, with 9 bases between. The CDR3 covers 13 residues. Germline V CDR1 and CDR2: LNHDA, SQIVND (reference sequence). CDR3 bases: TGTGCCAGTAGTGTACAGGGATACAATGAGCAGTTCTTC. This encodes CASSVQGYNEQFF.

V and J are TRBV4-2 and TRBJ1-1; D possibly corresponds to TRBD1 (5 bases). The ends were cut back, 3 bases at V and 4 bases at J, with 15 bases in the middle. CDR1 and CDR2 from the germline V gene are LGHNA and YNFKEQ. The CDR3 totals 15 residues. The CDR3 is CASSQDQGGSTEAFF. CDR3 coding DNA: TGTGCCAGCAGCCAGGACCAGGGAGGGAGCACTGAAGCTTTCTTT.